The text below deals with one T cell receptor beta chain. Antigen: not known. These data belong to a study of T-cell memory formation after mild COVID-19. Regarding the study as a whole: Contracting CD4+ clones lay largely in CM and EM, with CD8+ ones residing in EMRA.

This CDR3 is built from 17 residues. Germline-derived CDR1 and CDR2 are SGHRS and YFSETQ. Trimming took 0 bases from V and 2 from J; bases not matched to a gene: 8. The authors produced TCR alpha and TCR beta cDNA libraries with sample barcodes and UMIs by 5'RACE using constant-segment primers. TCRdb recomputed calls from the 5' RACE reads with MiXCR, one row per CDR3 protein. The sample holds about 170,000 distinct CDR3 sequences; 10% to 15% are singletons and the top ten take approximately 3.5%. This chain links TRBV5-1 with TRBJ2-3; 8 bases are shared with TRBD2. This receptor was identified in a man aged 18 to 35 who had mild COVID-19 (a few samples of this study predate the infection). Cell type and time point are not known. The sequenced sample consisted of PBMCs or a T cell subset sorted from them (not recorded which). For the CDR3, the DNA is TGCGCCAGCAGCTTGGCATTGGCGGGGGGTAACACAGATACGCAGTATTTT. This translates into CASSLALAGGNTDTQYF.